This T cell receptor (beta chain) was sequenced in a study of Ad26.COV2.S vaccination and SARS-CoV-2 variants. Whole-study context: Donor participated within the Ad26.COV2.S arm of the COV1001 trial. Study-wide points: There was a possibility that the TCR breadth and depth analyses underestimated total T cell responses. The study found similar non-spike TCR breadth in vaccine and placebo recipients. Greater spike-specific TCR breadth was seen in vaccine recipients than in placebo recipients.

Treatment in this sample: around 19 received Ad26.COV2.S at low or high dose, single or two shots; about 5 received placebo; per-sample allocation not given. Material that was analyzed had been drawn on day 63 after the first vaccine or placebo injection. Libraries were prepared by immunoSEQ multiplex PCR; TCRdb keeps only in-frame clonotypes and omits some of them. The sample holds approximately 240,000 clones, roughly 88% seen once. Turning to this clone: Its antigen is not identified.

This TCR was recovered from a person between 18 and 59 years old who received the Ad26.COV2.S COVID-19 vaccine or a placebo. The sequencing used peripheral blood, collected in a trial of Ad26.COV2.S vaccine versus placebo.

CDR3 DNA: TGTGCCAGCACCAAAGGATCGGGGGGGGCGACAGATACGCAGTATTTT. This sequence encodes CASTKGSGGATDTQYF. This chain uses TRBV3-1 (or the pseudogene TRBV3-2) with TRBJ2-3; 8 bases agree with TRBD2. The CDR3 is made up of 16 amino acids. V gave up 7 bases and J gave up 3 bases; unmatched junction bases: 12. Germline V gene lookup returns CDR1 LGHDT and CDR2 YNNKEL (reference sequence).